This TCR beta chain was obtained from a study of blood T cell repertoires in COVID-19. As for the study in general: In each case, the material was cDNA or gDNA derived from T cells, B-cell-depleted T cells, or PBMCs.

Methods used by the authors: Amplification of reference gene primers provided the estimated nucleated cell counts. Repertoires were generated with immunoSEQ multiplex PCR, while TCRdb's copy carries only in-frame clones and drops some. The D gene and trimming were derived from the DNA, and the V and J assignments and clone size from that table. Of roughly 250,000 clones in the sample, 86% were seen once. Germline trimming cut 6 bases from V and 2 bases from J; bases unmatched to any gene: 8. This CDR3 spans 16 amino acids. In germline, CDR1 is MDHEN, CDR2 SYDVKM. This clone was found once. Sequencing input: PBMCs or T cells enriched from blood (not recorded which). The clonotype was recovered from a woman between 45 and 60 years old who had recovered from COVID-19. V is TRBV28 and J is TRBJ2-7; 12 bases are a match to TRBD2. The CDR3 DNA is TGTGCCAGCAGCCAACCCCTAGCGGGAGGGCCCTACGAGCAGTACTTC. Amino acid sequence: CASSQPLAGGPYEQYF.